A selection of T cell receptor beta chains follows, all from one sample in a study of shared clonotypes between healthy human individuals. Sequencing was performed with immunoSEQ multiplex PCR; in TCRdb, only in-frame clones are kept and a portion is missing. The table records over 2 million clones, less than 95% of them present only once. The specimen sequenced was naive CD8+ T cells sorted from blood. The receptors were gathered from a man aged 18 to 30 in good health. The CDR3 runs from the conserved cysteine through the conserved F or W. The order of the fields is J gene, clone size, V gene, D gene, CDR3 DNA, CDR3 protein. D genes are given only for firm matches. Size is omitted from some rows. Given values are once, few, many or a class for expanded clones.

>TRBJ2-3|NA|TRBV13|NA
TGTGCCAGCAGCTTCTCTAATGAAGTCCGCGCAGATACGCAGTATTTT
CASSFSNEVRADTQYF
>TRBJ1-1|NA|TRBV9|NA
TGTGCCAGCAGCTCCGGGACCTTACAAGTGAACACTGAAGCTTTCTTT
CASSSGTLQVNTEAFF
>TRBJ1-5|NA|TRBV28|NA
TGTGCCAGCAGCCCCGACCCCGGTCAGCCCCAGCATTTT
CASSPDPGQPQHF
>TRBJ1-1|NA|TRBV6-6|NA
TGTGCCAGCAGTTCCCTGCCTAGTGTCACTGAAGCTTTCTTT
CASSSLPSVTEAFF
>TRBJ2-1|NA|TRBV30|NA
TGTGCCTGGAGTTGGGATTCGCGGGGCTCCTACAATGAGCAGTTCTTC
CAWSWDSRGSYNEQFF
>TRBJ2-5|NA|TRBV5-1|NA
TGCGCCAGCAGCTTGAGCGGGGAGACCCAGTACTTC
CASSLSGETQYF
>TRBJ2-2|NA|TRBV11-2|TRBD1
TGTGCCAGCAGCTTAGGACAGGGTCCCGGGGAGCTGTTTTTT
CASSLGQGPGELFF
>TRBJ2-1|NA|TRBV10-3|NA
TGTGCCCCTTGCGATGAGCAGTTCTTC
CAPCDEQFF
>TRBJ1-3|NA|TRBV9|NA
TGTGCCAGCAGCGCCGGTTGGGTTGGTGGAAACACCATATATTTT
CASSAGWVGGNTIYF
>TRBJ2-4|NA|TRBV4-1|NA
TGCGCCAGCAGCCAAGAACCGCACGACGGTGACATTCAGTACTTC
CASSQEPHDGDIQYF
>TRBJ1-1|NA|TRBV9|NA
TGTGCCAGCAGCAAAGGCGGGGGCACTGAAGCTTTCTTT
CASSKGGGTEAFF
>TRBJ1-3|NA|TRBV9|NA
TGTGCCAGCAGCGCCCTGGACGGGGAAAACACCATATATTTT
CASSALDGENTIYF
>TRBJ1-1|NA|TRBV29-1|NA
TGCAGCGTCTACTCACAGGGAGGGAGCACTGAAGCTTTCTTT
CSVYSQGGSTEAFF
>TRBJ2-7|once|TRBV7-9|NA
TGTGCCAGCAGCGCAGGGGAGAGGAACGAGCAGTACTTC
CASSAGERNEQYF
>TRBJ2-1|NA|TRBV6-1|NA
TGTGCCAGCAGTGACGGGGCCCGCTCCTACAATGAGCAGTTCTTC
CASSDGARSYNEQFF
>TRBJ2-1|NA|TRBV27|NA
TGTGCCAGCAGTTTATCGGGCGTTAATGAGCAGTTCTTC
CASSLSGVNEQFF
>TRBJ1-4|once|TRBV11-2|TRBD1
TGTGCCAGCAGCTTAGATCTTCGGACAGGGACTAATGAAAAACTGTTTTTT
CASSLDLRTGTNEKLFF
>TRBJ2-5|NA|TRBV27|NA
TGTGCCAGCAGTCCAATGCGGTCGGGGATGGAGACCCAGTACTTC
CASSPMRSGMETQYF
>TRBJ2-1|NA|TRBV28|NA
TGTGCCAGCAGTGTGGACAGTGGCTCCTACAATGAGCAGTTCTTC
CASSVDSGSYNEQFF
>TRBJ2-2|NA|TRBV9|NA
TGTGCCAGCAGCGTAGTGGATACCGGGGAGCTGTTTTTT
CASSVVDTGELFF
>TRBJ2-1|NA|TRBV12-5|TRBD2
TGTGCTAGTGGTACGACTAGCGGGACTTACAATGAGCAGTTCTTC
CASGTTSGTYNEQFF
>TRBJ2-7|once|TRBV5-6|NA
TGTGCCAGCAGCTTATGGGACACCCTGGAGCAGTACTTC
CASSLWDTLEQYF
>TRBJ1-3|NA|TRBV30|NA
TGTGCCTGGAACGAACAGGGCTTAGGAAACACCATATATTTT
CAWNEQGLGNTIYF
>TRBJ1-4|NA|TRBV5-6|NA
TGTGCCAGCAGCTTGGTAAGGAGTGCAGGAGGTGAAAAACTGTTTTTT
CASSLVRSAGGEKLFF
>TRBJ2-1|NA|TRBV10-3|NA
TGTGCCATCAGTGACTATCAGGGGGGGGGCACCTACAATGAGCAGTTCTTC
CAISDYQGGGTYNEQFF
>TRBJ2-7|NA|TRBV30|TRBD1
TGTGCCTGGAGGTACAGGGGATTAGGCGAGCAGTACTTC
CAWRYRGLGEQYF
>TRBJ1-5|NA|TRBV10-1|NA
TGCGCCAGCAGGCCCGGGAGGGGCCTGGTCCAGCCCCAGCATTTT
CASRPGRGLVQPQHF
>TRBJ2-1|NA|TRBV6-5|TRBD2
TGTGCCAGCAGTCCTCTAGCGGGGGGGTTTAATGAGCAGTTCTTC
CASSPLAGGFNEQFF
>TRBJ1-5|NA|TRBV5-6|NA
TGTGCCAGCAGCTTATTGGCGGGGGGCCAGCCCCAGCATTTT
CASSLLAGGQPQHF
>TRBJ1-1|NA|TRBV5-6|NA
TGTGCCAGCAGCTGGCAGGGGATACGGGACACTGAAGCTTTCTTT
CASSWQGIRDTEAFF
>TRBJ1-2|NA|TRBV10-3|NA
TGTGCCATCAGTGAGAACGTCGGGGCTGACTATGGCTACACCTTC
CAISENVGADYGYTF
>TRBJ2-7|NA|TRBV7-9|NA
TGTGCCAGCAGCGGTAGCGGGACAGCCTACGAGCAGTACTTC
CASSGSGTAYEQYF
>TRBJ1-3|once|TRBV4-2|NA
TGTGCCAGCAGGCAAGAGGCGGACAACTCTGGAAACACCATATATTTT
CASRQEADNSGNTIYF
>TRBJ2-5|NA|TRBV13|NA
TGTGCCAGCAGCTTAGGTACTAGTTGGAAGACCCAGTACTTC
CASSLGTSWKTQYF
>TRBJ2-6|NA|TRBV4-1|NA
TGCGCCAGCAGCCAGGGGGTTGATGGGGCCAACGTCCTGACTTTC
CASSQGVDGANVLTF
>TRBJ1-2|NA|TRBV5-4|NA
TGTGCCAGCAGCTGGGGCCCGGGAGGGACCAACACCTATGGCTACACCTTC
CASSWGPGGTNTYGYTF
>TRBJ1-2|NA|TRBV4-1|NA
TGCGCCAGCATGGGTGGGTCAAATGGCTACACCTTC
CASMGGSNGYTF
>TRBJ2-7|NA|TRBV27|NA
TGTGCCAGCAGTTTATCGGGGCGATTACCCCCGTTC
CASSLSGRLPPF
>TRBJ2-1|NA|TRBV14|NA
TGTGCCAGCAGCCAAGATGAGGGTGACAATGAGCAGTTCTTC
CASSQDEGDNEQFF
>TRBJ1-2|NA|TRBV4-1|NA
TGCGCCAGCAGCCAGGGCGTCCCACCCGAGAACTATGGCTACACCTTC
CASSQGVPPENYGYTF
>TRBJ2-7|NA|TRBV19|TRBD2
TGTGCCAGTTCTGAGTCTAGCGGTACCTACGAGCAGTACTTC
CASSESSGTYEQYF
>TRBJ2-3|NA|TRBV2|TRBD1
TGTGCCAGCACAAGGGGGCGGGTAGATACGCAGTATTTT
CASTRGRVDTQYF
>TRBJ2-1|NA|TRBV6-5|NA
TGTGCCAGCACCCCGGCCGGGTACAATGAGCAGTTCTTC
CASTPAGYNEQFF
>TRBJ2-2|NA|TRBV5-6|NA
TGTGCCAGCAGCTTGCACCATGGGTACACCGGGGAGCTGTTTTTT
CASSLHHGYTGELFF
>TRBJ2-1|NA|TRBV7-8|NA
TGTGCCAGCAGCTTTAATCCCGGTTTGGGGTTCTACAATGAGCAGTTCTTC
CASSFNPGLGFYNEQFF
>TRBJ2-7|once|TRBV9|TRBD1
TGTGCCAGCAGTCAAACCGGGACAGGGGGCGACGAGCAGTACTTC
CASSQTGTGGDEQYF
>TRBJ2-2|NA|TRBV7-2|TRBD1
TGTGCCAGCAGCCCTCTAGAGGGGGCGCGCACCGGGGAGCTGTTTTTT
CASSPLEGARTGELFF
>TRBJ1-5|NA|TRBV12-5|NA
TGTGCTAGTCGAGGGCCCGATCAGCCCCAGCATTTT
CASRGPDQPQHF
>TRBJ2-3|NA|TRBV4-1|NA
TGCGCCAGCAGCCAAGATGACAGCACAGATACGCAGTATTTT
CASSQDDSTDTQYF
>TRBJ2-7|NA|TRBV7-9|NA
TGTGCCAGCAGCCCGAGGGCCGGACTGGATCCCTACGAGCAGTACTTC
CASSPRAGLDPYEQYF
>TRBJ2-2|NA|TRBV11-2|NA
TGTGCCAGCAGCTCATTAGCGCATCAACACGGGGAGCTGTTTTTT
CASSSLAHQHGELFF
>TRBJ1-6|NA|TRBV9|NA
TGTGCCAGCAGCGTAGATGGGAGCGCCTATAATTCACCCCTCCACTTT
CASSVDGSAYNSPLHF
>TRBJ1-1|NA|TRBV27|TRBD1
TGTGCCAGCAGTTTGAGGGACAGTCGGACTGAAGCTTTCTTT
CASSLRDSRTEAFF
>TRBJ1-5|NA|TRBV7-6|NA
TGTGCCAGCAGCTTAGAATCGGGGAGCAACCATCAGCCCCAGCATTTT
CASSLESGSNHQPQHF
>TRBJ2-7|NA|TRBV5-1|NA
TGCGCCAGCAGCTTGACTGGGGCCTACGAGCAGTACTTC
CASSLTGAYEQYF
>TRBJ1-6|NA|TRBV2|NA
TGTGCCAGCCTGTCGGAGGGGGACCACTATAATTCACCCCTCCACTTT
CASLSEGDHYNSPLHF
>TRBJ2-2|few|TRBV6-5|NA
TGTGCCAGCAGTTACTCCGGGATGGGAAACACCGGGGAGCTGTTTTTT
CASSYSGMGNTGELFF